What follows are 18 T cell receptor beta chains derived from one specimen sequenced in a study of cytomegalovirus exposure and HLA in healthy donors. The PCR was carried out with 60 Vbeta primers and 13 Jbeta primers. The method was immunoSEQ multiplex PCR; TCRdb's version includes in-frame clones alone and lacks a portion of them. This sample has approximately 170,000 clones, with 55% to 80% found just once. Sample: PBMCs. All receptors come from a woman between 18 and 29 years old in good health and CMV-seropositive.

The CDR3 region is CASSEVAVWQPQHF. The CDR3 DNA is TGTGCCAGCAGTGAAGTGGCAGTGTGGCAGCCCCAGCATTTT. The chain employs TRBV2 and TRBJ1-5; no clear D. The V end was cut by 1 base, the J end by 7 bases, with 11 bases between. The CDR3 length is 14 residues. Per the germline V gene, CDR1 is SNHLY and CDR2 is FYNNEI.

The rearrangement joins TRBV7-2 to TRBJ2-7, with D tentatively TRBD1 (6 bases). The CDR3 is 15 residues long. The V gene lost 8 bases and the J gene lost 3 bases, with 20 bases spanning the gap. Germline lookup yields CDR1 SGHTA and CDR2 FQGNSA. The CDR3 reads CASQSSRQVYYEQYF. DNA of the CDR3: TGTGCCAGCCAGAGTTCCAGACAGGTATACTACGAGCAGTACTTC. Full variable domain (missing parts from reference TRBV7-2 and TRBJ2-7): GAGVSQSPSNKVTEKGKDVELRCDPISGHTALYWYRQSLGQGLEFLIYFQGNSAPDKSGLPSDRFSAERTGGSVSTLTIQRTQQEDSAVYLCASQSSRQVYYEQYFGPGTRLTVT.

The rearrangement uses TRBV18 and TRBJ2-7; 7 nucleotides line up with TRBD1. V lost 0 bases and J lost 3; bases outside the gene matches: 5. Germline CDR1 KGHSH, CDR2 LQKENI. There are 15 residues in the CDR3. The CDR3 DNA follows: TGTGCCAGCTCACCACCACAGACAGGGAGCTACGAGCAGTACTTC. It codes for CASSPPQTGSYEQYF.

CDR3 sequence (DNA): TGTGCCAGCAGCTTGCGGTGGGGTCGACAGGGCTGGAAGCAGTACTTC. It is translated as CASSLRWGRQGWKQYF. This sequence joins TRBV5-6 and TRBJ2-7; 7 bases match TRBD1. CDR1 SGHDT and CDR2 YYEEEE come from the germline V gene. CDR3 size: 16 residues. Losses at the gene ends were 1 base for V and 8 bases for J; bases not matched to a gene: 15.

This clone has just one count. The chain joins TRBV19 to TRBJ1-4, with TRBD1 matching 9 bases. The CDR3 length is 16 residues. V lost 7 bases and J lost 1; bases outside the gene matches: 7. Per the germline V gene, CDR1 is LNHDA and CDR2 is SQIVND (reference sequence). CDR3 sequence (DNA): TGTGCCAGTAAGAACAGGGGGCACCAAACTAATGAAAAACTGTTTTTT. This sequence encodes CASKNRGHQTNEKLFF.

This clone was observed once. The chain couples TRBV19 to TRBJ2-7; TRBD2 might be the D (5 bases). This CDR3 region has 15 residues. V lost 5 bases and J lost 0, with 14 bases in between. From germline, CDR1 is LNHDA and CDR2 SQIVND (reference sequence). The CDR3 sequence is CASSLGGLPSYEQYF. As DNA, the CDR3 is TGTGCCAGTAGTTTAGGCGGGCTCCCCTCCTACGAGCAGTACTTC.

The V gene is TRBV27, the J gene TRBJ2-6, with D hard to call. The CDR3 covers 15 residues. Trimming shortened V by 5 bases and J by 0 bases, and 8 bases separated the two germline ends. Germline-derived CDR1 and CDR2 are MNHEY and SMNVEV (reference sequence). The CDR3 spells CASSPWSSGANVLTF. CDR3 coding DNA: TGTGCCAGCAGTCCGTGGAGCTCTGGGGCCAACGTCCTGACTTTC.

This clone was detected a few times. Within the sample, other DNA sequences also encode this same CDR3. The chain recombines TRBV18 with TRBJ2-5, with no clear D. The germline gives CDR1 KGHSH, CDR2 LQKENI. V was pared by 3 bases and J by 1 base, with 3 bases between. The CDR3 spans 12 residues. The CDR3 nucleotides are TGTGCCAGCTCACCCGGCCAAGAGACCCAGTACTTC. It yields the protein CASSPGQETQYF. The variable domain in full, with the rest retrieved from reference TRBV18 and TRBJ2-5, is NAGVMQNPRHLVRRRGQEARLRCSPMKGHSHVYWYRQLPEEGLKFMVYLQKENIIDESGMPKERFSAEFPKEGPSILRIQQVVRGDSAAYFCASSPGQETQYFGPGTRLLVL.

The rearrangement joins TRBV5-1 to TRBJ2-2; D call uncertain. The CDR3 contains 15 residues. Trimming left V 1 base short and J 4 bases short, with 11 bases between. From germline, CDR1 is SGHRS and CDR2 YFSETQ. In DNA form, the CDR3 reads TGCGCCAGCAGCTTGAGAGGAGTAGTCACCGGGGAGCTGTTTTTT. Translation: CASSLRGVVTGELFF.

V gene TRBV4-1 combines with J gene TRBJ1-2; TRBD1 agrees at 7 bases. After removal of 3 bases from V and 6 bases from J, the junction contained 10 bases not matched to a gene. Germline lookup yields CDR1 MGHRA and CDR2 YSYEKL. This CDR3 is 15 amino acids long. CDR3 amino acids: CASSQTGQKGNGYTF. Here the CDR3 DNA reads TGCGCCAGCAGCCAGACGGGACAGAAAGGGAATGGCTACACCTTC.

The chain has TRBV4-2 and TRBJ2-1, with 14 bases that match TRBD2. J lost 9 bases, V lost 8 bases, and 3 bases had no gene match. CDR1 is LGHNA, CDR2 YNFKEQ, per germline. The CDR3 spans 13 residues. CDR3 bases: TGTGCCAGCTCCGGGACTAGCGGGAGTGAGCAGTTCTTC. Translating it yields CASSGTSGSEQFF.

The chain carries TRBV7-2 and TRBJ2-1; D is perhaps TRBD2 (6 bases). Trimming removed 1 base from V and 5 bases from J, with 9 bases in between. This CDR3 has 14 amino acids. In germline, CDR1 is SGHTA, CDR2 FQGNSA. CDR3 DNA sequence: TGTGCCAGCAGCTTAGTTTCGGGGGACAATGAGCAGTTCTTC. Translation: CASSLVSGDNEQFF.

The chain couples TRBV7-2 to TRBJ2-1; 9 bases map to TRBD2. In germline, CDR1 is SGHTA, CDR2 FQGNSA. The CDR3 is 16 residues long. V dropped 1 base and J dropped 4; count of bases not matched to a gene: 5. CDR3 nucleotide sequence: TGTGCCAGCAGCTTAGTTCTAGCGGGGAGTTACAATGAGCAGTTCTTC. As protein: CASSLVLAGSYNEQFF.

CDR3 sequence (DNA): TGTGCCAGCACCCGAGGATTCTATGGCTACACCTTC. Translated, it gives CASTRGFYGYTF. V is TRBV6-5 and J is TRBJ1-2; no firm D call. The V end lost 7 bases, the J end lost 4 bases, and 10 bases lay between the germline ends. Germline CDR1 reads MNHEY; CDR2 reads SVGAGI. The CDR3 runs to 12 residues.

This chain connects TRBV9 to TRBJ1-4, with a weak D call TRBD1 (6 bases). Looked up from germline, CDR1 is SGDLS and CDR2 is YYNGEE. The CDR3 is made up of 15 amino acids. The V gene lost 1 base and the J gene lost 4 bases, with 11 bases spanning the gap. CDR3 protein: CASSVQTGSNEKLFF. The CDR3 DNA sequence: TGTGCCAGCAGCGTACAAACAGGGAGTAATGAAAAACTGTTTTTT.

V and J are TRBV19 and TRBJ1-3; D remains ambiguous. The V end lost 5 bases, the J end lost 4 bases, and 18 bases lay between the germline ends. CDR3 length equals 16 residues. Looked up from germline, CDR1 is LNHDA and CDR2 is SQIVND (reference sequence). The CDR3 sequence is CASSPQWRVQGNTIYF. In nucleotides, the CDR3 is TGTGCCAGTAGTCCTCAATGGAGGGTTCAAGGAAACACCATATATTTT.

This clone was observed a few times. The rearrangement links TRBV27 to TRBJ2-4, with 7 bases aligning to TRBD2. This CDR3 region has 14 residues. Germline assignment: CDR1 MNHEY and CDR2 SMNVEV (reference sequence). J was trimmed by 1 base and V by 8 bases; bases with no gene match: 5. CDR3 DNA: TGTGCCAGCCGGGGGAGGGAGGCCAAAAACATTCAGTACTTC. It translates to CASRGREAKNIQYF.

This sequence joins TRBV6-5 and TRBJ1-4; 7 bases are shared with TRBD1. The trim removed 6 bases at V and 12 bases at J, leaving 10 bases unmatched. The CDR3 totals 13 residues. Germline CDR1 reads MNHEY; CDR2 reads SVGAGI. CDR3 nucleotides: TGTGCCAGCAGCAAAATTACCACAGGGGAACTGTTTTTT. It codes for CASSKITTGELFF.